These 4 T cell receptor beta chains came from one sample sequenced in a study of T-cell reconstitution after alpha-beta-depleted transplantation in children. It was with unique molecular identifiers that the TCRbeta library was prepared. Via MiXCR, TCRdb re-called the PCR reads, giving one row per CDR3 protein. The sample comprises more than 60,000 distinct CDR3 sequences, around 6.6% of which are singletons, and approximately 2.4% rests with the top ten. The sample here was PBMCs from the stem cell graft donor, taken from the stem cell graft. The origin of the receptors is a human donor who donated a stem cell graft to a child with acute lymphoblastic leukemia.

This clonotype was counted ten times or more. The chain is built from TRBV9 and TRBJ1-2; 9 nucleotides agree with TRBD1. Trimming at V came to 3 bases and at J to 7 bases, leaving 4 bases not matched to a gene. The length of the CDR3 is 13 residues. Germline V gives CDR1 SGDLS, CDR2 YYNGEE. Written as DNA, the CDR3 is TGTGCCAGCAGCGAAGGGACAGGGCTTGGCTACACCTTC. Its translation: CASSEGTGLGYTF. Based on the CDR3 plus reference TRBV9 and TRBJ1-2, the full variable domain is DSGVTQTPKHLITATGQRVTLRCSPRSGDLSVYWYQQSLDQGLQFLIQYYNGEERAKGNILERFSAQQFPDLHSELNLSSLELGDSALYFCASSEGTGLGYTFGSGTRLTVV.

This clonotype has at least ten counts. The J gene is TRBJ1-5, the V gene TRBV7-9; no definite D call. Germline V CDR1 and CDR2: SEHNR, FQNEAQ (reference sequence). The CDR3 has 16 amino acids. V lost 1 base and J 2 bases, leaving 12 bases between the germline ends. The CDR3 DNA is TGTGCCAGCAGCTTAGAGAGGGTAGGGCGCAATCAGCCCCAGCATTTT. Residues: CASSLERVGRNQPQHF.

The chain recombines TRBV28 with TRBJ2-1; TRBD2 matches 12 bases. With V trimmed by 4 bases and J by 9 bases, 7 bases remained unmatched. This CDR3 contains 15 residues. The germline CDR1 and CDR2 sequences are MDHEN and SYDVKM. The CDR3: CASSSRTSGIGEQFF. CDR3 nucleotide sequence: TGTGCCAGCAGTTCCCGGACTAGCGGGATAGGTGAGCAGTTCTTC.

This clonotype was counted ten times or more. This chain links TRBV12-3 or TRBV12-4 with TRBJ1-2; 8 nucleotides agree with TRBD1. The ends lost 3 bases at V and 4 bases at J; junction bases unmatched: 4. The CDR3 contains 14 residues. The CDR3: CASSLAGGGYGYTF. CDR3 sequence (DNA): TGTGCCAGCAGTTTGGCAGGGGGCGGCTATGGCTACACCTTC.